These 26 T cell receptor beta chains came from one sample sequenced in a study of OX40 agonist ivuxolimab in advanced cancers. Here immunoSEQ multiplex PCR was the method, and the copy in TCRdb shows in-frame clones only, minus some. Of around 60,000 clones detected, more than 75% appear once; the ten largest clones hold 1% to 1.5%. The material was CD4+ or CD8+ T cells sorted from blood, obtained in a trial of the OX40 agonist ivuxolimab. These receptors came from an adult with an advanced solid tumor such as melanoma, head and neck, liver or kidney cancer.

This rearrangement joins TRBV18 to TRBJ1-4; maybe TRBD1 (5 bases). Germline assignment: CDR1 KGHSH and CDR2 LQKENI. This CDR3 is 15 amino acids long. V lost 3 bases to trimming and J lost 4 bases, with 12 bases between them. CDR3 amino acids: CASSPQAGGNEKLFF. The CDR3 region has the DNA TGTGCCAGCTCACCGCAGGCGGGGGGTAATGAAAAACTGTTTTTT.

The rearrangement uses TRBV5-1 and TRBJ2-5; tentatively, D is TRBD1 (6 bases). Germline V gene sequence: CDR1 SGHRS, CDR2 YFSETQ. V was shortened by 4 bases and J by 0 bases, with 13 bases between the two germline ends. This CDR3 has 15 amino acids. CDR3 DNA sequence: TGCGCCAGCAGCCCGCTGGGGGCGTACCAAGAGACCCAGTACTTC. It yields the protein CASSPLGAYQETQYF.

This rearrangement joins TRBV11-3 to TRBJ2-1, with 12 nucleotides matching TRBD1. Germline V CDR1 and CDR2: SGHNT, YENEEA. The ends lost 5 bases at V and 0 bases at J; junction bases unmatched: 8. This CDR3 is built from 18 residues. CDR3 in DNA: TGTGCCAGCAGCGCGGGACAGGGGGCGGGTGTCTCCTACAATGAGCAGTTCTTC. Encoded protein: CASSAGQGAGVSYNEQFF.

The chain joins TRBV2 to TRBJ1-4, with D perhaps TRBD1 (5 bases). CDR1 and CDR2 from the germline V gene are SNHLY and FYNNEI. V gave up 6 bases and J gave up 0 bases, with 8 bases separating them. CDR3 length: 14 amino acids. The CDR3: CASSATATNEKLFF. In DNA, the CDR3 is TGTGCCAGCAGCGCGACAGCAACTAATGAAAAACTGTTTTTT.

J is TRBJ2-2 and V is TRBV19; 13 bases are shared with TRBD2. The CDR3 runs 18 residues. Germline CDR1 LNHDA, CDR2 SQIVND (reference sequence). Trimming cost V 10 bases and J 4 bases; bases outside gene matches: 15. CDR3 DNA sequence: TGTGCCACTGCCCTCCGACTAGCGGGAGGTATGGGCACCGGGGAGCTGTTTTTT. It translates to CATALRLAGGMGTGELFF.

The chain recombines TRBV5-4 with TRBJ2-2, with D tentatively TRBD1 (6 bases). The germline gives CDR1 SGHNT, CDR2 YYREEE (reference sequence). This CDR3 has 15 amino acids. Trimming cost V 0 bases and J 1 base, with 7 bases left between them. CDR3 protein: CASSLEQGNTGELFF. The CDR3 DNA sequence: TGTGCCAGCAGCTTGGAACAGGGGAACACCGGGGAGCTGTTTTTT.

J is TRBJ1-2 and V is TRBV11-3, with TRBD1 matching over 8 bases. Germline-derived CDR1 and CDR2 are SGHNT and YENEEA. This CDR3 has 18 residues. With 5 bases clipped from V and 3 bases from J, the junction kept 17 bases outside the gene matches. The CDR3 sequence is CASSHLIVEQGGDYGYTF. The CDR3 coding sequence is TGTGCCAGCAGCCACCTTATCGTTGAACAGGGGGGTGACTATGGCTACACCTTC.

The chain joins TRBV5-6 to TRBJ1-6, with D tentatively TRBD1 (6 bases). Trimming took off 2 bases at V and 8 bases at J, with 11 bases between the two ends. The length of the CDR3 is 14 residues. Looked up from germline, CDR1 is SGHDT and CDR2 is YYEEEE. The CDR3 reads CASSLTGSDSPLHF. CDR3 nucleotides: TGTGCCAGCAGCTTAACAGGGAGTGATTCACCCCTCCACTTT.

The gene calls are TRBV2 and TRBJ2-7; 11 bases fit TRBD2. Germline values: CDR1 SNHLY, CDR2 FYNNEI. Trimming took 2 bases from V and 3 from J; bases not matched to a gene: 3. This CDR3 is built from 15 residues. CDR3 region: CASSERLAGGYEQYF. As DNA, the CDR3 is TGTGCCAGCAGTGAAAGGCTAGCGGGAGGCTACGAGCAGTACTTC.

The rearrangement links TRBV6-1 to TRBJ1-2; tentative D call: TRBD1 (5 bases). Germline V gene data show CDR1 as MNHNS and CDR2 as SASEGT. V lost 0 bases to trimming and J lost 1 base, with 9 bases between them. The CDR3 length is 15 residues. The CDR3 DNA reads as TGTGCCAGCAGTGAAGCATGGGACTTTAACTATGGCTACACCTTC. This gives the protein CASSEAWDFNYGYTF.

J is TRBJ1-2 and V is TRBV5-1, with a possible D match to TRBD1 (6 bases). The CDR3 sequence is 16 residues long. Per germline, CDR1 SGHRS and CDR2 YFSETQ. V gave up 3 bases and J gave up 4 bases, with 19 bases separating them. The CDR3 DNA reads as TGCGCCAGCAGCTCCAGCACAGGGACCCAGGTCTATGGCTACACCTTC. Residues: CASSSSTGTQVYGYTF.

Concerning this clone: The same CDR3 arises from other DNA sequences in this sample as well. This chain uses TRBV18 with TRBJ2-7; D gene ambiguous. CDR1 is KGHSH, CDR2 LQKENI, per germline. The CDR3 length is 13 residues. The germline V and J ends were trimmed by 3 bases and 2 bases, with 8 bases remaining between them. The CDR3 region has the DNA TGTGCCAGCTCACCTCTGGCGCCCTACGAGCAGTACTTC. It codes for CASSPLAPYEQYF.

The chain carries TRBV7-6 and TRBJ2-1, with D perhaps assigned TRBD1 or TRBD2 (5 bases each). V shed 4 bases and J shed 7 bases, with 11 bases lying between them. Germline values: CDR1 SGHVS, CDR2 FNYEAQ. The CDR3 is 13 amino acids. DNA for the CDR3: TGTGCCAGCAGCTCAGCGAGGGGAAATGAGCAGTTCTTC. Translating gives CASSSARGNEQFF.

This chain uses TRBV29-1 with TRBJ2-5; maybe TRBD2 (5 bases). The V and J ends lost 4 bases and 5 bases respectively, with 14 bases between them. CDR3 length: 13 amino acids. The germline V gene encodes CDR1 SQVTM and CDR2 ANQGSEA. In nucleotides, the CDR3 is TGCAGCGTTGGATTCCTAGCCGGGGAGACCCAGTACTTC. It translates to CSVGFLAGETQYF.

This clone was seen once. The rearrangement joins TRBV18 to TRBJ1-1; D ambiguous. V lost 6 bases to trimming and J lost 3 bases, with 20 bases between them. Germline loops: CDR1 KGHSH, CDR2 LQKENI. The CDR3 sequence is 16 residues long. This CDR3 is CASSTALHEWYTEAFF. Here the CDR3 DNA reads TGTGCCAGCTCGACGGCCCTCCATGAGTGGTACACTGAAGCTTTCTTT. The full variable domain, completed using reference TRBV18 and TRBJ1-1, is NAGVMQNPRHLVRRRGQEARLRCSPMKGHSHVYWYRQLPEEGLKFMVYLQKENIIDESGMPKERFSAEFPKEGPSILRIQQVVRGDSAAYFCASSTALHEWYTEAFFGQGTRLTVV.

V is TRBV6-5 and J is TRBJ2-2; 7 positions match TRBD1. Germline CDR1 is MNHEY and CDR2 is SVGAGI. The CDR3 extends over 16 amino acids. The V gene end was trimmed by 0 bases and the J gene end by 9 bases; junction bases not matched to a gene: 10. The CDR3 DNA follows: TGTGCCAGCAGTTACTCGATAGGGGGCGGTGGTAGGGAGCTGTTTTTT. Protein product: CASSYSIGGGGRELFF.

The J gene is TRBJ1-2, the V gene TRBV7-3; TRBD1 agrees at 8 bases. The V gene end was trimmed by 5 bases and the J gene end by 5 bases; junction bases not matched to a gene: 4. Germline CDR1 and CDR2: SGHTA and FQGTGA. This CDR3 has 13 residues. The CDR3 DNA sequence: TGTGCCAGCAGCCCACAGGGGGGTTATGGCTACACCTTC. This gives the protein CASSPQGGYGYTF.

The chain links TRBV5-1 to TRBJ2-3; D remains unclear. Germline V lookup: CDR1 SGHRS, CDR2 YFSETQ. The length of the CDR3 is 14 residues. V was trimmed by 0 bases and J by 3 bases, leaving 8 bases between them. The DNA of the CDR3 is TGCGCCAGCAGCTTGGCTATGAGGACAGATACGCAGTATTTT. Translation gives CASSLAMRTDTQYF.

The chain is built from TRBV11-2 and TRBJ1-1; D uncertain. Between the trimmed V and J ends, which lost 1 base and 1 base, there was a span of 4 bases. Germline V CDR1 and CDR2: SGHAT, FQNNGV. The CDR3 extends over 13 amino acids. Here the CDR3 DNA reads TGTGCCAGCAGCTTAGTGGAGAACACTGAAGCTTTCTTT. This encodes CASSLVENTEAFF.

This clone was detected once. The J gene is TRBJ1-4, the V gene TRBV21-1; the DNA was not used to check the table's D call, TRBD1. TRBV21-1 corresponds to a pseudogene. This CDR3 region has 15 residues. CDR3 nucleotides: TGTGCCAGCAGCCCGACCAGGCGAACTAATGAAAAACTGTTTTTT. Amino acid sequence: CASSPTRRTNEKLFF.

This clone was observed once. This chain connects TRBV5-1 to TRBJ2-7, with 7 nucleotides matching TRBD1. CDR3 size: 14 residues. V lost 4 bases to trimming and J lost 7 bases; unmatched junction nucleotides: 11. Germline V gives CDR1 SGHRS, CDR2 YFSETQ. CDR3 protein: CASSPGQPQREQYF. The CDR3 nucleotides are TGCGCCAGCAGCCCGGGACAGCCTCAAAGGGAGCAGTACTTC.

This chain uses TRBV28 with TRBJ1-6, with 9 nucleotides matching TRBD1. CDR1 and CDR2 (germline): MDHEN, SYDVKM. Trimming took 1 base from V and 13 from J; bases not matched to a gene: 8. CDR3 size: 15 residues. The CDR3 DNA reads as TGTGCCAGCAGTTTATCGGGACAGGGAGGTGGGCCCCTCCACTTT. Translation: CASSLSGQGGGPLHF.

V is TRBV5-6 and J is TRBJ2-5; D call uncertain. Deletions cut 2 bases from V and 0 bases from J, with 5 bases between. CDR1 is SGHDT and CDR2 is YYEEEE in the germline V gene. The CDR3 contains 13 residues. The CDR3 DNA follows: TGTGCCAGCAGCTTTTTATACCAAGAGACCCAGTACTTC. Amino acid sequence: CASSFLYQETQYF.

This clone came up a few times. V is TRBV18 and J is TRBJ1-2; 8 bases are a match to TRBD1. The V gene end was trimmed by 3 bases and the J gene end by 1 base; junction bases not matched to a gene: 4. The CDR3 contains 15 residues. From germline, CDR1 is KGHSH and CDR2 LQKENI. The CDR3, as DNA: TGTGCCAGCTCACCCCGGACAGGGAGTAACTATGGCTACACCTTC. It codes for CASSPRTGSNYGYTF.

The chain has TRBV9 and TRBJ2-1, with 9 positions matching TRBD1. Germline V gene sequence: CDR1 SGDLS, CDR2 YYNGEE. The CDR3 contains 14 residues. V lost 2 bases and J lost 8; bases outside the gene matches: 5. This CDR3 is CASSVWDRDDEQFF. In DNA form, the CDR3 reads TGTGCCAGCAGCGTCTGGGACAGGGACGATGAGCAGTTCTTC.

A remark on this clone: This CDR3 is also generated by other DNA sequences in the sample. This chain joins TRBV30 and TRBJ2-7; D perhaps matches TRBD1 (7 bases). V shed 2 bases and J shed 4 bases, with 9 bases lying between them. The germline V gene encodes CDR1 GTSNPN and CDR2 SVGIG (reference sequence). There are 12 residues in the CDR3. In nucleotides, the CDR3 is TGTGCCTGGAGTTCAGGGGGGTACGAGCAGTACTTC. Amino acid sequence: CAWSSGGYEQYF.